Listed below are T cell receptor beta chains from one sample, sequenced in a study of cytomegalovirus exposure and HLA in healthy donors. TCRdb keeps only in-frame clones here, not all; method: immunoSEQ multiplex PCR. In the table there are some 110,000 clones, roughly three fifths of which are singletons. Sequencing was performed on PBMCs. The source of these receptors is a man between 18 and 29 years old in good health and CMV-seronegative. CDR3s include the opening cysteine and the closing phenylalanine or tryptophan. The D gene is left open where the match is weak. The listing skips clone size in some rows; elsewhere it reads once, few, many or a size class.

DNA: TGTGCCAGCAGCTTGGGTAGCCGGAGGCCCCACAATGAGCAGTTCTTC
CDR3: CASSLGSRRPHNEQFF
D: NA
size: once
J: TRBJ2-1
V: TRBV5-4

DNA: TGTGCCAGTAGACAGAAAAAAAACACTGAAGCTTTCTTT
CDR3: CASRQKKNTEAFF
D: NA
size: NA
J: TRBJ1-1
V: TRBV19

DNA: TGTGCCAGCAGCTTGGTAGGACTTCTCGCTCCACCCCTCCACTTT
CDR3: CASSLVGLLAPPLHF
D: NA
size: NA
J: TRBJ1-6
V: TRBV5-6

DNA: TGTGCCAGCAGCCGGACAGGGGGAAATGAGCAGTTCTTC
CDR3: CASSRTGGNEQFF
D: TRBD1
size: NA
J: TRBJ2-1
V: TRBV6-5

DNA: TGTGCCTGGAGTCATATACACTACACCTTC
CDR3: CAWSHIHYTF
D: NA
size: NA
J: TRBJ1-2
V: TRBV30

DNA: TGTGCCAGCAGTTTACTGGACAGGGTAAAGACTGAAGCTTTCTTT
CDR3: CASSLLDRVKTEAFF
D: TRBD1
size: once
J: TRBJ1-1
V: TRBV28

DNA: TGCGCCAGCAGCTTTGGAGGGCTCACAGATACGCAGTATTTT
CDR3: CASSFGGLTDTQYF
D: NA
size: NA
J: TRBJ2-3
V: TRBV5-1

DNA: TGTGCCAACACCCGTGGCCGTAATCAGCCCCAGCATTTT
CDR3: CANTRGRNQPQHF
D: NA
size: NA
J: TRBJ1-5
V: TRBV14

DNA: TGTGCCAGCAGCTACCGGGACACCCCTTCCTACGAGCAGTACTTC
CDR3: CASSYRDTPSYEQYF
D: NA
size: NA
J: TRBJ2-7
V: TRBV27

DNA: TGTGCCAGTAGTCCGTCGTATGGCTACACCTTC
CDR3: CASSPSYGYTF
D: NA
size: NA
J: TRBJ1-2
V: TRBV19

DNA: TGTGCCAGCCGGACACCAAACCTCGACCATAGCAATCAGCCCCAGCATTTT
CDR3: CASRTPNLDHSNQPQHF
D: NA
size: once
J: TRBJ1-5
V: TRBV19

DNA: TGTGCCAGCAGCTCACCGGGACAGGAACAAGAGACCCAGTACTTC
CDR3: CASSSPGQEQETQYF
D: TRBD1
size: NA
J: TRBJ2-5
V: TRBV5-6

DNA: TGTGCCAGCAGCTCCTTAGTCGGGGAGCTGTTTTTT
CDR3: CASSSLVGELFF
D: NA
size: NA
J: TRBJ2-2
V: TRBV7-9

DNA: TGTGCCAGCAGTTTATTTTACAGGAACACTGAAGCTTTCTTT
CDR3: CASSLFYRNTEAFF
D: NA
size: NA
J: TRBJ1-1
V: TRBV27

DNA: TGTGCCAGCAGTCCTCAACGACAGGGTGAAGCTTTCTTT
CDR3: CASSPQRQGEAFF
D: TRBD1
size: NA
J: TRBJ1-1
V: TRBV6-5

DNA: TGTGCCAGCAGCCCTACGAACAATTCACCCCTCCACTTT
CDR3: CASSPTNNSPLHF
D: NA
size: NA
J: TRBJ1-6
V: TRBV7-7